This record concerns one T cell receptor beta chain sequence. The antigen is undetermined. These data belong to a study of T cell responses to AZD1222 COVID-19 vaccine. Here immunoSEQ multiplex PCR was the method, and the copy in TCRdb shows in-frame clones only, minus some. The data show some 140,000 clones, about nine tenths seen once. CDR3 length: 15 amino acids. With 6 bases removed from V and 1 base from J, the gap between germline ends came to 15 bases. Germline V lookup: CDR1 LNHDA, CDR2 SQIVND (reference sequence). Study observations and caveats: Two doses of AZD1222 preceded a rise in Spike-specific TCR breadth and depth.

The TCR originated in an adult in good health. This material consisted of peripheral blood, taken on day 0 of AZD1222 vaccination. The genes are TRBV19 and TRBJ1-1; D is unresolved. The chain's CDR3 is CASSPTYLTNTEAFF. The CDR3 region has the DNA TGTGCCAGTAGCCCGACATACCTGACGAACACTGAAGCTTTCTTT.